The 24 T cell receptor beta chains reported below all come from one sample, sequenced in a study of Ad26.COV2.S vaccination and SARS-CoV-2 variants. Documented treatment: some 19 received Ad26.COV2.S at low or high dose, single or two shots; 5 received placebo; per-sample allocation not given. Sampling was done on day 63 after the first vaccine or placebo injection. Some clones are missing from TCRdb's copy, which holds only in-frame ones; the method was immunoSEQ multiplex PCR. This table has roughly 300,000 clones, around 88% appearing once. The sample was peripheral blood, taken in a trial of Ad26.COV2.S vaccine versus placebo. The source of these receptors is a person between 18 and 65 years old who received the Ad26.COV2.S COVID-19 vaccine or a placebo.

This rearrangement joins TRBV9 to TRBJ1-6; D is uncertain. Germline V gene data show CDR1 as SGDLS and CDR2 as YYNGEE. Trimming removed 0 bases from V and 7 bases from J, with 8 bases in between. This CDR3 spans 14 amino acids. Here the CDR3 reads CASSVDHGNSPLHF. The DNA of the CDR3 is TGTGCCAGCAGCGTAGACCACGGGAATTCACCCCTCCACTTT.

In this sample, this clone turned up a few times. V and J are TRBV28 and TRBJ1-3; D not certain. The CDR3 loop spans 11 amino acids. Germline-derived CDR1 and CDR2 are MDHEN and SYDVKM. Trimming removed 5 bases at V and 6 bases at J, with 5 bases between. CDR3 DNA: TGTGCCAGCAGTAGTCCAAACACCATATATTTT. Protein: CASSSPNTIYF.

The CDR3 spells CASSLAPGGAGPEAFF. The CDR3 DNA follows: TGCGCCAGCAGCTTGGCCCCAGGGGGCGCGGGGCCTGAAGCTTTCTTT. V and J are TRBV5-1 and TRBJ1-1, with 8 bases matching TRBD1. Germline CDR1 is SGHRS and CDR2 is YFSETQ. This CDR3 spans 16 amino acids. J lost 6 bases, V lost 0 bases, and 10 bases had no gene match. Variable domain in full (rest from reference TRBV5-1 and TRBJ1-1): KAGVTQTPRYLIKTRGQQVTLSCSPISGHRSVSWYQQTPGQGLQFLFEYFSETQRNKGNFPGRFSGRQFSNSRSEMNVSTLELGDSALYLCASSLAPGGAGPEAFFGQGTRLTVV.

CDR3 bases: TGTGCCAGCAGCCTTGGGACTAGGTACACCGGGGAGCTGTTTTTT. It yields the protein CASSLGTRYTGELFF. The chain has TRBV5-8 and TRBJ2-2; 8 nucleotides agree with TRBD2. CDR3 size: 15 residues. CDR1 SGHTS and CDR2 YDEGEE come from the germline V gene. V lost 4 bases to trimming and J lost 3 bases; unmatched junction nucleotides: 5. The whole variable domain, remainder taken from reference TRBV5-8 and TRBJ2-2, is EAGVTQSPTHLIKTRGQQATLRCSPISGHTSVYWYQQALGLGLQFLLWYDEGEERNRGNFPPRFSGRQFPNYSSELNVNALELEDSALYLCASSLGTRYTGELFFGEGSRLTVL.

The chain uses TRBV7-2 and TRBJ1-5, with 7 bases aligning to TRBD1. CDR3 length: 14 amino acids. Germline CDR1 SGHTA, CDR2 FQGNSA. V dropped 4 bases and J dropped 3; count of bases not matched to a gene: 3. The CDR3 loop is CASSWGQLNQPQHF. The CDR3 nucleotides are TGTGCCAGCAGCTGGGGACAGCTCAATCAGCCCCAGCATTTT.

This clone was detected only a few times. The same CDR3 can be traced to other DNA sequences in this sample. This chain connects TRBV7-8 to TRBJ2-7, with D hard to call. V was shortened by 3 bases and J by 2 bases, with 5 bases between the two germline ends. This CDR3 is 12 amino acids long. Germline CDR1 and CDR2: SGHVS and FQNEAQ. CDR3 sequence reads: CASSLGAYEQYF. The DNA for the CDR3 is TGTGCCAGCAGCTTGGGTGCCTACGAGCAGTACTTC.

This chain uses TRBV27 with TRBJ2-3; D is unresolved. CDR3 length equals 13 residues. Trimming removed 7 bases from V and 2 bases from J, with 10 bases in between. CDR1 is MNHEY and CDR2 is SMNVEV in the germline V gene (reference sequence). CDR3 sequence reads: CASIAENTDTQYF. CDR3 DNA: TGTGCCAGCATTGCAGAGAACACAGATACGCAGTATTTT.

V is TRBV27 and J is TRBJ2-1; D perhaps matches TRBD1 (5 bases). This CDR3 is built from 15 residues. V lost 1 base and J 3 bases, leaving 10 bases between the germline ends. Germline V gene lookup returns CDR1 MNHEY and CDR2 SMNVEV (reference sequence). The CDR3: CASSLLYDSYNEQFF. The CDR3, as DNA: TGTGCCAGCAGTTTATTGTATGACAGCTACAATGAGCAGTTCTTC.

This clone has more than one count but fewer than ten. The chain is built from TRBV2 and TRBJ1-2; tentative D call: TRBD1 (6 bases). CDR1 and CDR2 from the germline V gene are SNHLY and FYNNEI. This CDR3 has 14 residues. V was cut by 5 bases and J by 7 bases, with 17 bases left in between. The CDR3 nucleotides are TGTGCCAGCAGTACAGGGCGGCGGCCAGGTGGCTACACCTTC. Translating gives CASSTGRRPGGYTF.

In DNA, the CDR3 is TGTGCCAGCACCCCTGGGCTGGGACAGGGGACCTTCCAAGAGACCCAGTACTTC. Translating gives CASTPGLGQGTFQETQYF. The V gene is TRBV6-2 or TRBV6-3, the J gene TRBJ2-5, with TRBD1 matching 10 bases. J lost 1 base, V lost 7 bases, and 15 bases had no gene match. From germline, CDR1 is MNHEY and CDR2 SVGEGT. This CDR3 region has 18 residues.

The chain couples TRBV29-1 to TRBJ2-1; D is ambiguous. This CDR3 contains 15 residues. Germline loops: CDR1 SQVTM, CDR2 ANQGSEA. The ends were cut back, 3 bases at V and 2 bases at J, with 14 bases in the middle. CDR3 bases: TGCAGCGTTGAGAGTCTAGTGGAAACCTACAATGAGCAGTTCTTC. It is translated as CSVESLVETYNEQFF.

This rearrangement joins TRBV24-1 to TRBJ2-3; D gene uncertain. The CDR3 is 15 residues long. Between the trimmed V and J ends, which lost 3 bases and 1 base, there was a span of 10 bases. The germline CDR1 and CDR2 sequences are KGHDR and SFDVKD. CDR3 region: CATSDSITGTDTQYF. The DNA of the CDR3 is TGTGCCACCAGTGATAGTATAACGGGCACAGATACGCAGTATTTT.

This chain links TRBV19 with TRBJ1-2; D ambiguous. This CDR3 spans 13 amino acids. Looked up from germline, CDR1 is LNHDA and CDR2 is SQIVND (reference sequence). With 6 bases removed from V and 0 bases from J, the gap between germline ends came to 8 bases. CDR3 sequence: CASRPSANYGYTF. The CDR3 coding sequence is TGTGCCAGTAGGCCAAGCGCTAACTATGGCTACACCTTC. The variable domain in full, completed from reference TRBV19 and TRBJ1-2, reads DGGITQSPKYLFRKEGQNVTLSCEQNLNHDAMYWYRQDPGQGLRLIYYSQIVNDFQKGDIAEGYSVSREKKESFPLTVTSAQKNPTAFYLCASRPSANYGYTFGSGTRLTVV.

The V and J genes are TRBV19 and TRBJ2-3; 9 nucleotides match TRBD2. The trim removed 5 bases at V and 2 bases at J, leaving 5 bases unmatched. Germline V lookup: CDR1 LNHDA, CDR2 SQIVND (reference sequence). The CDR3 contains 15 residues. CDR3 amino acids: CASSSLAGATDTQYF. The CDR3 bases are TGTGCCAGTAGTTCGTTAGCGGGAGCCACAGATACGCAGTATTTT.

J is TRBJ1-5 and V is TRBV3-1 (or the pseudogene TRBV3-2); D is uncertain. The V gene's germline CDR1 is LGHDT and CDR2 YNNKEL (reference sequence). V was cut by 3 bases and J by 5 bases, with 14 bases left in between. The CDR3 extends over 15 amino acids. The CDR3 is CASSQAHRVHQPQHF. The CDR3 DNA reads TGTGCCAGCAGCCAGGCACACAGAGTTCATCAGCCCCAGCATTTT.

This clone was detected only once. The gene calls are TRBV27 and TRBJ2-1, with D perhaps matching TRBD2 (5 bases). The germline V and J ends were trimmed by 7 bases and 0 bases, with 13 bases remaining between them. The CDR3 totals 15 residues. Germline lookup yields CDR1 MNHEY and CDR2 SMNVEV (reference sequence). The CDR3 protein is CASISSLSSYNEQFF. The CDR3 DNA reads TGTGCCAGCATTTCTAGCCTGAGCTCCTACAATGAGCAGTTCTTC.

This clone was observed once. V usage is TRBV19 and J usage is TRBJ1-5, with 8 bases matching TRBD1. Germline values: CDR1 LNHDA, CDR2 SQIVND (reference sequence). V shed 7 bases and J 2 bases; nucleotides not matched to a gene: 7. This CDR3 has 15 amino acids. CDR3 region: CASNQGAHGNQPQHF. The CDR3 nucleotides read TGTGCCAGTAACCAGGGGGCGCATGGCAATCAGCCCCAGCATTTT.

The V gene is TRBV5-1, the J gene TRBJ2-3, with 9 positions matching TRBD1. The CDR3 is 19 residues long. In germline, CDR1 is SGHRS, CDR2 YFSETQ. The junction had 15 bases not matched to a gene; V was cut back by 4 bases and J by 0 bases. This CDR3 is CASSPGQGAANPSTDTQYF. The CDR3 DNA reads TGCGCCAGCAGCCCGGGACAGGGCGCGGCTAACCCTAGCACAGATACGCAGTATTTT.

The rearrangement links TRBV13 to TRBJ1-2; tentative D call: TRBD1 (6 bases). Germline V gene data show CDR1 as PRHDT and CDR2 as FYEKMQ (reference sequence). This CDR3 has 14 amino acids. The ends were cut back, 1 base at V and 4 bases at J, with 10 bases in the middle. The CDR3 DNA reads TGTGCCAGCAGCTTAGAAGGGGGTTCCTATGGCTACACCTTC. Its translation: CASSLEGGSYGYTF.

The V gene is TRBV28, the J gene TRBJ1-2, with 7 bases matching TRBD1. The CDR3 length is 16 residues. CDR1 and CDR2 (germline): MDHEN, SYDVKM. With V trimmed by 3 bases and J by 4 bases, 11 bases remained unmatched. CDR3 coding DNA: TGTGCCAGCAGTTTTGCGGGACAGCCGCTTGGCTATGGCTACACCTTC. Its protein product is CASSFAGQPLGYGYTF.

The chain recombines TRBV9 with TRBJ2-7; 7 bases match TRBD2. The CDR3 totals 15 residues. Losses at the gene ends were 0 bases for V and 2 bases for J; bases not matched to a gene: 5. Germline V gene data show CDR1 as SGDLS and CDR2 as YYNGEE. CDR3 residues: CASSVGGGLTYEQYF. The CDR3 DNA follows: TGTGCCAGCAGCGTAGGGGGGGGACTAACCTACGAGCAGTACTTC.

The chain has TRBV6-6 and TRBJ1-1, with a weak D call TRBD1 (5 bases). CDR3 length: 15 amino acids. Germline loops: CDR1 MNHNY, CDR2 SVGAGI (reference sequence). V dropped 1 base and J dropped 6 bases, with 15 bases sitting between them. The CDR3 coding sequence is TGTGCCAGCAGTTACTTGGCCGAGGGGAGTTCTGAAGCTTTCTTT. Translating it yields CASSYLAEGSSEAFF.

A single count supports this clone. Different DNA sequences within this sample yield the same CDR3. The V call is TRBV15, the J call TRBJ2-7; TRBD1 agrees at 8 bases. This CDR3 is 14 amino acids long. Germline V lookup: CDR1 LNHNV, CDR2 YYDKDF (reference sequence). The junction had 7 bases not matched to a gene; V was cut back by 5 bases and J by 4 bases. Here the CDR3 reads CATSGRTGPYEQYF. CDR3 coding DNA: TGTGCCACCAGCGGCCGGACAGGGCCGTACGAGCAGTACTTC. The complete variable domain, with remaining parts taken from reference TRBV15 and TRBJ2-7, reads DAMVIQNPRYQVTQFGKPVTLSCSQTLNHNVMYWYQQKSSQAPKLLFHYYDKDFNNEADTPDNFQSRRPNTSFCFLDIRSPGLGDTAMYLCATSGRTGPYEQYFGPGTRLTVT.

CDR3: CASSLAPGSEAFF. CDR3 sequence (DNA): TGTGCCAGCAGCTTAGCACCGGGGAGTGAAGCTTTCTTT. The chain combines TRBV11-3 with TRBJ1-1; D is unclear. Germline values: CDR1 SGHNT, CDR2 YENEEA. The CDR3 consists of 13 residues. The V end was cut by 1 base, the J end by 7 bases, with 10 bases between.